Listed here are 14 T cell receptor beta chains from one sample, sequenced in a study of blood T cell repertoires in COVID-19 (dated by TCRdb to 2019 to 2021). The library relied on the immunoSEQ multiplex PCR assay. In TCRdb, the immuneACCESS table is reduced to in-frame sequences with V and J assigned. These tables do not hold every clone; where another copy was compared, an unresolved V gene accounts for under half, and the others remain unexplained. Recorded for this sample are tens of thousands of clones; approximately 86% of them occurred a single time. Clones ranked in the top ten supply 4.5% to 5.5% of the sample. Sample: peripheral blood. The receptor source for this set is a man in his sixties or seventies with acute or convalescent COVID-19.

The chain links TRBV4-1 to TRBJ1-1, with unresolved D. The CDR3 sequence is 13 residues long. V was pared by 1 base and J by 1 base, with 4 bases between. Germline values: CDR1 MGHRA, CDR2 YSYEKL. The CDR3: CASSQGRNTEAFF. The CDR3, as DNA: TGCGCCAGCAGCCAAGGGAGGAACACTGAAGCTTTCTTT.

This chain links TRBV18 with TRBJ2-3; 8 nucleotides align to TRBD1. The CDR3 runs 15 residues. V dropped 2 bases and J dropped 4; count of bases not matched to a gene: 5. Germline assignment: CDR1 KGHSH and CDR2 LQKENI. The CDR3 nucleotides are TGTGCCAGCTCACCAAGGACAGGGTCCCCAGATACGCAGTATTTT. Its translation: CASSPRTGSPDTQYF.

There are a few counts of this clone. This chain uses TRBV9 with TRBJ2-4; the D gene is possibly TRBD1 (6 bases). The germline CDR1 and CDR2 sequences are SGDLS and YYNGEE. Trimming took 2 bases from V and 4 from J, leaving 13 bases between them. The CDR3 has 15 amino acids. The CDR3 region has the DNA TGTGCCAGCAGCGTGCAGGGGCTTAGAAAAAACATTCAGTACTTC. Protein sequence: CASSVQGLRKNIQYF.

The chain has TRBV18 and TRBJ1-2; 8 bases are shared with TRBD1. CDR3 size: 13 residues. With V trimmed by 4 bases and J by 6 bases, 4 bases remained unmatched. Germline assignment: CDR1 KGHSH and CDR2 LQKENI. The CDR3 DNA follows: TGTGCCAGCTCACGAGCGACAGGGGATGGCTACACCTTC. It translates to CASSRATGDGYTF.

CDR3 nucleotides: TGTGCCAGCAGCCAGGCCAGGGGCCGGGATGAAAAACTGTTTTTT. This encodes CASSQARGRDEKLFF. V gene TRBV3-1 (or the pseudogene TRBV3-2) combines with J gene TRBJ1-4; maybe TRBD1 (6 bases). The V gene's germline CDR1 is LGHDT and CDR2 YNNKEL (reference sequence). The CDR3 is 15 residues long. The V and J ends lost 3 bases and 6 bases respectively, with 14 bases between them.

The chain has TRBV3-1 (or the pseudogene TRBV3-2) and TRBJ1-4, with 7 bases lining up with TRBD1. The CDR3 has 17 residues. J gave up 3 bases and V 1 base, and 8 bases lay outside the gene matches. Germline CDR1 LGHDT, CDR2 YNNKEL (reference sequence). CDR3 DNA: TGTGCCAGCAGCCAAGCCGCCAGGGGGGTAGCTAATGAAAAACTGTTTTTT. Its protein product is CASSQAARGVANEKLFF.

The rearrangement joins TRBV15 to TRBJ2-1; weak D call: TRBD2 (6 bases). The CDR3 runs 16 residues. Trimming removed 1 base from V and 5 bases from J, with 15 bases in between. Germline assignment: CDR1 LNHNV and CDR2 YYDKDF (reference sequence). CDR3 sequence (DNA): TGTGCCACCAGCAGAGCTGAGACTAGGAGCAACAATGAGCAGTTCTTC. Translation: CATSRAETRSNNEQFF.

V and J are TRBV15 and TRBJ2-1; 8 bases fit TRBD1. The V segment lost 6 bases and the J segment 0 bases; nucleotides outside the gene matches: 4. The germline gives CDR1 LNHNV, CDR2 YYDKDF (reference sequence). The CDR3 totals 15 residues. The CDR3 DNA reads TGTGCCACCAGTCGGACAGGGAACTCCTACAATGAGCAGTTCTTC. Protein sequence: CATSRTGNSYNEQFF.

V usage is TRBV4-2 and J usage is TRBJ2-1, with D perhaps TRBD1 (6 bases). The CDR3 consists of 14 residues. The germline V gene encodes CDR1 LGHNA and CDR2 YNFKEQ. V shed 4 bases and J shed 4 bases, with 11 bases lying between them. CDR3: CASSPGAGYNEQFF. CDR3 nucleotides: TGTGCCAGCAGCCCAGGGGCAGGATACAATGAGCAGTTCTTC.

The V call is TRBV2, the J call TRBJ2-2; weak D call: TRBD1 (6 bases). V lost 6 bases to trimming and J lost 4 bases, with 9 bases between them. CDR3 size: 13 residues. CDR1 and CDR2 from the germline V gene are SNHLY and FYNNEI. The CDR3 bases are TGTGCCAGCAGGGACAGAGGCACCGGGGAGCTGTTTTTT. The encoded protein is CASRDRGTGELFF.

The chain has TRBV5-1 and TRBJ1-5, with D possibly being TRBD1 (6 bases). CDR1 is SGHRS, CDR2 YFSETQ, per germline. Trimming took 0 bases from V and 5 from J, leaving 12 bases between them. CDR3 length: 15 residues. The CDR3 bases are TGCGCCAGCAGCTTGGCGGGACAACAGCATCAGCCCCAGCATTTT. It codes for CASSLAGQQHQPQHF.

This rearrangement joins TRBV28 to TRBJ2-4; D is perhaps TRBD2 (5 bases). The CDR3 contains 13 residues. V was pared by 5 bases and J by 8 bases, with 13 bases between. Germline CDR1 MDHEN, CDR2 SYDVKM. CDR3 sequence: CASSKRVEDIQYF. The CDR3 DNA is TGTGCCAGCAGTAAGAGGGTTGAGGACATTCAGTACTTC.

The chain's CDR3 is CASSLRGVNEKLFF. CDR3 nucleotide sequence: TGTGCCAGCAGCTTGCGGGGGGTCAATGAAAAACTGTTTTTT. V gene TRBV5-6 combines with J gene TRBJ1-4; D may be TRBD1 (5 bases). The germline CDR1 and CDR2 sequences are SGHDT and YYEEEE. This CDR3 is 14 amino acids long. V gave up 1 base and J gave up 5 bases, with 9 bases separating them.

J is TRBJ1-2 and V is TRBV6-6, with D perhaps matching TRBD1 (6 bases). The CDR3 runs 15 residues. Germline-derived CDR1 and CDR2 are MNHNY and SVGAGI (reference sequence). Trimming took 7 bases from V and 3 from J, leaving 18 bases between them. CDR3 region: CASTRGGAVDYGYTF. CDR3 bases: TGTGCCAGCACCCGAGGGGGGGCGGTTGACTATGGCTACACCTTC.